This TCR beta chain was sequenced in a study of blood T cell repertoires in COVID-19. Turning to the study itself: Both acute and convalescent COVID-19 samples were obtained from the United States, Italy and Spain. Sources were T cells, B-cell-depleted T cells, or PBMCs; the material itself was cDNA or gDNA.

In the study's own analysis: Reference gene primer amplification gave estimated nucleated cell counts. Measured with immunoSEQ multiplex PCR; TCRdb has only the in-frame clones, and not every one. D and trimming were read from the DNA, whereas the V and J calls and clone size are those reported in that table. The sample records some 100,000 clones, roughly 85% being singletons. Sequenced input: peripheral blood. This clonotype originated in a human donor in a cohort sampled during active COVID-19.

The CDR3 protein is CASSLRSLYNEQFF. The CDR3 DNA is TGTGCCAGCAGCTTGAGGAGCCTGTACAATGAGCAGTTCTTC. This chain connects TRBV5-6 to TRBJ2-1; D gene unclear. Trimming took off 1 base at V and 4 bases at J, with 9 bases between the two ends. Germline CDR1 SGHDT, CDR2 YYEEEE. The CDR3 is made up of 14 amino acids.